This paragraph covers one TCR beta chain sequence. The antigen it binds to is not known. Base qualities are missing; no much larger clone stands one base away. Separate from the approximately 690-subject first cohort, the validation cohort of about 120 subjects was the group to which the donors belonged. This sample was taken from a study of cytomegalovirus exposure and HLA in healthy donors (dated by TCRdb to about 2017). Study-wide context: According to a later analysis, the 100 to 150 validation repertoires were produced on the same platform as the 666 repertoires of the first cohort. The aim of the study was to test whether cataloging public T cell receptors could identify signatures of past pathogen exposure. Besides the first cohort of under 700 subjects, a separate validation cohort made up of over 95 different subjects was used. High-throughput TCR immunosequencing, statistical association of individual TCRs with disease status, and machine learning were combined to predict cytomegalovirus infection status.

Libraries were constructed by the immunoSEQ multiplex PCR assay. In the source study's methods: To diagnose cytomegalovirus status from the catalog of TCR beta chain sequences, a statistical classification framework was built. Drawn from immuneACCESS, this table holds only the in-frame rearrangements with V and J called that TCRdb kept. Clones are partly lost; checked studies trace under half to an unresolved V gene and leave the rest unexplained. V and J calls and clone size follow that table, whereas D and trimming were derived from the DNA. The sample table shows about 260,000 clones, and about 90% are seen once. The ten largest clones take up around 3.1% of the sample. What the authors observed across the whole study: In both the original and validation cohorts, the classifier was reported to diagnose cytomegalovirus status with high specificity and sensitivity. Most TCR sequences were seen in very few donors, while some public TCRs were found in many individuals. The validation cohort had no HLA typing available for a later analysis, so co-occurrence within that cohort was assessed over all 120 or so repertoires. A few of the identified cytomegalovirus-associated TCR beta chains were confirmed in vitro to be specific for cytomegalovirus antigens. A total of around 150 TCR beta chains were listed by the study as associated with cytomegalovirus. In a later analysis, TCRs clustered in the first cohort were found to also tend to co-occur in the 120 validation repertoires, with about 93% of cluster scores above 0. It was suggested by the authors that the approach could potentially be generalized to other disease states and immunological phenotypes.

CDR1 and CDR2 are drawn from the germline V gene: SGHVS, FQNEAQ. The cysteine opens and the phenylalanine closes a CDR3 of 16 amino acids. Here the CDR3 DNA is all that survives: 48 bases in frame from base 1. The V end loses 1 base and the J end loses 0 bases, and a stretch of 11 bases separates them. The sample comprised PBMCs. The clonotype was recovered from a woman under 40 in good health and CMV-seronegative. The receptor chain draws on TRBV7-8 and TRBJ2-3; the D gene identity is not certain. CDR3 loop: CASSLGGFVSTDTQYF. At the DNA level, the sequence is TGTGCCAGCAGCTTAGGAGGTTTTGTGAGCACAGATACGCAGTATTTT.